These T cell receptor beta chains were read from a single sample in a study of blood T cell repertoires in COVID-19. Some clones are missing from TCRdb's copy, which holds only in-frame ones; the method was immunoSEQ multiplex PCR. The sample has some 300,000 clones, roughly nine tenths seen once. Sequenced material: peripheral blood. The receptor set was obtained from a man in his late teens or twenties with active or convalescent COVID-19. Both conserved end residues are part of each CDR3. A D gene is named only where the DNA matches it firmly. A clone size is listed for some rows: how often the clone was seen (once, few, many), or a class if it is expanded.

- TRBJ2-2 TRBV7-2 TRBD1 TGTGCCAGCAGCACTTCAAGACAGGGGTTGACCACCGGGGAGCTGTTTTTT CASSTSRQGLTTGELFF
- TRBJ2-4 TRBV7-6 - TGTGCCAGCAGCTTAGGGCCTAAACTAGGAGCCAAAAACATTCAGTACTTC CASSLGPKLGAKNIQYF
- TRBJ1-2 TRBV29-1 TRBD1 TGCAGCGTTGAAGATGGGGGACAGCTGCGGTATGGCTACACCTTC CSVEDGGQLRYGYTF
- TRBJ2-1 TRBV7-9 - TGTGCCAGCAGCTTAACTGGAGTGTTGGATGAGCAGTTCTTC CASSLTGVLDEQFF
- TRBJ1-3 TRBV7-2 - TGTGCCAGCAGCTTAGTCCCTAGAAACACCATATATTTT CASSLVPRNTIYF
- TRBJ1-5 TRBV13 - TGTGCCAGCAGCTTACGAACCTTAGGCAATCAGCCCCAGCATTTT CASSLRTLGNQPQHF
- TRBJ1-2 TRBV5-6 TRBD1 TGTGCCGGCAGCTTGAACGACAGGGCCTATGGCTACACCTTC CAGSLNDRAYGYTF
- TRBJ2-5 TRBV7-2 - TGTGCCAGCAGCTTATCCAGCGGCCAAGAGACCCAGTACTTC CASSLSSGQETQYF
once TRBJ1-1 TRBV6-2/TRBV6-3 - TGTGCCAGCAGTTACACGGCGGCCACTGAAGCTTTCTTT CASSYTAATEAFF
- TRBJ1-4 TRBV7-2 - TGTGCCAGCAGCTTAGCGGGGGCTGGTGAAAAACTGTTTTTT CASSLAGAGEKLFF
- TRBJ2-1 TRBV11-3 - TGTGCCAGCAGCAGTGAGGGGGATGAGCAGTTCTTC CASSSEGDEQFF
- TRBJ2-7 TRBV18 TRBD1 TGTGCCAGCTCCCATAAGACAGGGGGGGACGAGCAGTACTTC CASSHKTGGDEQYF
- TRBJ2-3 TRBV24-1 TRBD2 TGTGCCACCAGGGCGTCTAGCGGGAGAGATACAGATACGCAGTATTTT CATRASSGRDTDTQYF
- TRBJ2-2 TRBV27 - TGTGCCAGCAGTTTATCCACAGGGCCCGGGGAGCTGTTTTTT CASSLSTGPGELFF
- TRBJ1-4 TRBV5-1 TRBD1 TGCGCCAGCAGCCCCCGACAGGGACGTGAGGAAAAACTGTTTTTT CASSPRQGREEKLFF
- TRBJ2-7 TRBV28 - TGTGCCAGCAGGTTCGGGGAGAGCTCCTACGAGCAGTACTTC CASRFGESSYEQYF
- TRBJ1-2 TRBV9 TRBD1 TGTGCCAGCACATCCGTTGGACAGGGGGCCAATGGTGGCTACACCTTC CASTSVGQGANGGYTF
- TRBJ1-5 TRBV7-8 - TGTGCCAGCAGCCAGAACAGGATCAGCAATCAGCCCCAGCATTTT CASSQNRISNQPQHF
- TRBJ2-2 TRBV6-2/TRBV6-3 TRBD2 TGTGCCAGCAGTTCCCGGAGTAGCGGGGGGGCGAACACCGGGGAGCTGTTTTTT CASSSRSSGGANTGELFF
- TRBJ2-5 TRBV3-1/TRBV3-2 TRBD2 TGTGCCAGCAGGCTTGCCTCGACTAGCCCTCAAGAGACCCAGTACTTC CASRLASTSPQETQYF
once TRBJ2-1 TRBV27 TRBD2 TGTGCCAGCAGTTTTGGGACTAGCAGATACAATGAGCAGTTCTTC CASSFGTSRYNEQFF
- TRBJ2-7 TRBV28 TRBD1 TGTGCCAGCAGTTCCCCCATAAACAGGGGGCTCTACGAGCAGTACTTC CASSSPINRGLYEQYF
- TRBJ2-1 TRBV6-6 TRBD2 TGTGCCAGTGAGGGGCTAGCGGGAGTCTACTACAATGAGCAGTTCTTC CASEGLAGVYYNEQFF
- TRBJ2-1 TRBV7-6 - TGTGCCAGCAAAGCGACCTCAAGAATCTCCTACAATGAGCAGTTCTTC CASKATSRISYNEQFF
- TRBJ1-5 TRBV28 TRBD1 TGTGCCAGCAGACCTACCGGGACAGGAGTCCAGGCCCAGCATTTT CASRPTGTGVQAQHF
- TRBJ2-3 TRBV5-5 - TGTGCCAGCAGCCGACAGGCCGCGGCAGATACGCAGTATTTT CASSRQAAADTQYF
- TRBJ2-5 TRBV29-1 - TGCAGCGTTGAAGATTGGCATTCGGCGGCCCAGTACTTC CSVEDWHSAAQYF
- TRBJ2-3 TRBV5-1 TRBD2 TGCGCCAGCAGCCTGTGGACTAGCGGTTCAGATACGCAGTATTTT CASSLWTSGSDTQYF
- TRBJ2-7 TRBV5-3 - TGTGCCACTACGCCCTACAGAGACGCTTCCTACGAGCAGTACTTC CATTPYRDASYEQYF
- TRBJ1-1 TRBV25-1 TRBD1 TGTGCCAGCAGTGAATATGGCAGGGGGGCTTTCTTT CASSEYGRGAFF
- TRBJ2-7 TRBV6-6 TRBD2 TGTGCCAGCAGTTCCCGCGGGGACTACCTCTACGAGCAGTACTTC CASSSRGDYLYEQYF
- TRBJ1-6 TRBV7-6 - TGTGCCAGCAGCTTAGAGCCAGGGCCCTATAATTCACCCCTCCACTTT CASSLEPGPYNSPLHF
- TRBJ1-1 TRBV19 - TGTGCCAGTAGTCTCCTCCCTGGGACTAAGACTGAAGCTTTCTTT CASSLLPGTKTEAFF
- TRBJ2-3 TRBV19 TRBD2 TGTGCCAGTAGCCCCCGGGGGGGGGCAGATACGCAGTATTTT CASSPRGGADTQYF
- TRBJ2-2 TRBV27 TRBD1 TGTGCCAGCAGTTTGACGGGACAGGGCGACACCGGGGAGCTGTTTTTT CASSLTGQGDTGELFF
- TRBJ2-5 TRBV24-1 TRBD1 TGTGCCACCAGCACACGGGACAGGATCTCCCAAGAGACCCAGTACTTC CATSTRDRISQETQYF
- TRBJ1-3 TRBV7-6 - TGTGCCAGCAGCTTATTGACAGGCCGCCACTCTGGAAACACCATATATTTT CASSLLTGRHSGNTIYF
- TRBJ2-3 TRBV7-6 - TGTGCCAGCAGCCCCCACCAACCAGGGAGGACAGATACGCAGTATTTT CASSPHQPGRTDTQYF
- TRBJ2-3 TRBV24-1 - TGTGCCACCAGTGATATCGGGAGCACAGATACGCAGTATTTT CATSDIGSTDTQYF
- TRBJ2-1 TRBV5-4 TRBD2 TGTGCCAGCAGCTTCGGGACTAGCGGGAGAAATGAGCAGTTCTTC CASSFGTSGRNEQFF
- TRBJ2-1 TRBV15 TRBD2 TGTGCCACCAGCAGTAGGCTAGCGGGAGTAGGGTCCTACAATGAGCAGTTCTTC CATSSRLAGVGSYNEQFF
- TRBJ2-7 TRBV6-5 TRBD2 TGTGCCAGCAGTTACACGGGGGGAATCACCTACGAGCAGTACTTC CASSYTGGITYEQYF
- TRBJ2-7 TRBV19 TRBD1 TGTGCCAGTAGTATCGGGACAGTGACCTACGAGCAGTACTTC CASSIGTVTYEQYF
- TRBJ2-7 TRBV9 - TGTGCCAGCAGCGTAGAGGGAGGCCGGAGCGAGCAGTACTTC CASSVEGGRSEQYF
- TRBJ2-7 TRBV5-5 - TGTGCCAGCAGCTTGGATCGGTTCTCCTACGAGCAGTACTTC CASSLDRFSYEQYF
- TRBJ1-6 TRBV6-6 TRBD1 TGTGCCAGCAGAAGGCAGGGGGCAGAGAATTCACCCCTCCACTTT CASRRQGAENSPLHF
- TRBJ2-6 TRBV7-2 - TGTGCCAGTCACCAGGTAGCTGGGGCCAACGTCCTGACTTTC CASHQVAGANVLTF
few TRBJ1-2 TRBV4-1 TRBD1 TGCGCCAGCAGCCAAGACCCCGGGACAGATGGCTACACCTTC CASSQDPGTDGYTF
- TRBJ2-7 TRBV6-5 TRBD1 TGTGCCAGCAGCCGAGGGACAGGGGCCAATTACGAGCAGTACTTC CASSRGTGANYEQYF
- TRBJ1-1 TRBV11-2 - TGTGCCAGCAGCTTAATTCGACAGATGAACACTGAAGCTTTCTTT CASSLIRQMNTEAFF
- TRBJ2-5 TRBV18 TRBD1 TGTGCCAGCTCGCAAACAGGGGCCCAAGAGACCCAGTACTTC CASSQTGAQETQYF
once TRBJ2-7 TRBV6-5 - TGTGCCAGCAGTTACTCGTGGAGGGGTTCCGAGCAGTACTTC CASSYSWRGSEQYF